The clone carrying this TCR beta chain was picked up a small number of times. As yet, its antigen is unknown. Trimming left V 1 base short and J 5 bases short, with 13 bases between. Germline V gene sequence: CDR1 LGHNA, CDR2 YSLEER. The CDR3 runs to 15 residues. MiXCR was run by TCRdb on the RT-PCR reads, yielding one entry per CDR3 protein. The table shows hundreds of thousands of distinct CDR3 sequences, with 14% occurring only once. The data are from a study of response to subunit inactivated influenza vaccine. The study's findings and limits: Authors suggested each seasonal influenza vaccination recruits few new T cells.

The sequence derives from a man aged 45-60 years who received an inactivated influenza vaccine. The sample was PBMCs from blood, taken less than 15 days before vaccination. The chain has TRBV4-3 and TRBJ2-3; D remains unclear. The CDR3 here is CASSQAAVVRDTQYF. CDR3 nucleotides: TGCGCCAGCAGCCAAGCGGCGGTTGTACGAGATACGCAGTATTTT.